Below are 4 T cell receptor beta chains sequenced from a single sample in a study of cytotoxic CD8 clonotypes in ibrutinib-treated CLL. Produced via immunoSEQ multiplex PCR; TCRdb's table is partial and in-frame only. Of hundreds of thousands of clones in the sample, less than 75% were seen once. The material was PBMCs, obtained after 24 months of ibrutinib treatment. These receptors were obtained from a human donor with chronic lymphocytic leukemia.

Here the CDR3 DNA reads TGTGCTAGTGGCTTCGGACTAGCGGGAGTTAACTCTGCAGATACGCAGTATTTT. It encodes CASGFGLAGVNSADTQYF. The chain recombines TRBV12-5 with TRBJ2-3; TRBD2 aligns across 13 bases. Trimming cost V 6 bases and J 4 bases; bases outside gene matches: 13. Looked up from germline, CDR1 is LGHNT and CDR2 is FRNRAP. CDR3 length: 18 residues.

CDR3 coding DNA: TGTGCCAGCAGTCCCGGCGTGGGCACGGCGAGGGCTGGGGCCAACGTCCTGACTTTC. This encodes CASSPGVGTARAGANVLTF. This chain joins TRBV28 and TRBJ2-6; maybe TRBD2 (5 bases). The CDR3 has 19 amino acids. Germline-derived CDR1 and CDR2 are MDHEN and SYDVKM. Trimming shortened V by 5 bases and J by 2 bases, and 22 bases separated the two germline ends.

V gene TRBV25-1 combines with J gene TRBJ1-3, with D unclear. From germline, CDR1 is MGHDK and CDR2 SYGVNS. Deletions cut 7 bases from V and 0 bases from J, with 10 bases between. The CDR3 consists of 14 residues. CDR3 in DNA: TGTGCCAGCAAGTCTCTGTACTCTGGAAACACCATATATTTT. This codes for CASKSLYSGNTIYF.

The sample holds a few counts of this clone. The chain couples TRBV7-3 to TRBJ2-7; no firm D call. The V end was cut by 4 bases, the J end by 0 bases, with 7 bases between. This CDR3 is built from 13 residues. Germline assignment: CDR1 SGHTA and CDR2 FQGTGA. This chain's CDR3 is CASSSHTSYEQYF. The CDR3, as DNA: TGTGCCAGCAGCTCACACACCTCCTACGAGCAGTACTTC.